The following is a T cell receptor (beta chain) sequence with its context. Antigen unknown. V was shortened by 5 bases and J by 0 bases, with 8 bases between the two germline ends. The CDR3 length is 14 residues. The germline gives CDR1 SNHLY, CDR2 FYNNEI. This entry comes from a study of blood T cells in healthy people across ages. Overall study findings and caveats: Because sorting was not performed, PBMCs prevented conclusive naive versus antigen-experienced comparison.

For the second PCR, which ran for roughly 7 to 11 cycles, a sample-barcoded 5' primer and a J-beta primer mix were used. The template-switch adaptor was a 5' adaptor with 12 random nucleotides. It tagged each cDNA molecule. TCRdb itself ran the 5' RACE reads through MiXCR, one entry per CDR3 protein. The sample includes more than 650,000 distinct CDR3 sequences, 22% of them seen just once. V usage is TRBV2 and J usage is TRBJ2-4; D ambiguous. This TCR derives from a man between 65 and 85 years old in good health. Sample: blood. The CDR3 loop is CASSTEIAKNIQYF. The CDR3 nucleotides read TGTGCCAGCAGTACAGAAATAGCCAAAAACATTCAGTACTTC.